This T cell receptor (beta chain) came from a study of cytomegalovirus exposure and HLA in healthy donors. The germline gives CDR1 SGDLS, CDR2 YYNGEE. The CDR3 runs 14 residues. V was clipped by 0 bases and J by 4 bases, with 9 bases between them. PCR amplification relied on 60 Vbeta primers (plus 13 Jbeta primers). Assay used: immunoSEQ multiplex PCR; TCRdb lists only in-frame clones, some missing. This sample yields more than 150,000 clones, of which 75% to 90% are seen a single time; under 0.85% belongs to the top ten. The receptor was isolated from a boy younger than 18 in good health and CMV-seronegative. This sequence joins TRBV9 and TRBJ2-3; D is ambiguous. Material: PBMCs. The CDR3 here is CASSVEPGSDTQYF. CDR3 sequence (DNA): TGTGCCAGCAGCGTAGAACCGGGTTCAGATACGCAGTATTTT.